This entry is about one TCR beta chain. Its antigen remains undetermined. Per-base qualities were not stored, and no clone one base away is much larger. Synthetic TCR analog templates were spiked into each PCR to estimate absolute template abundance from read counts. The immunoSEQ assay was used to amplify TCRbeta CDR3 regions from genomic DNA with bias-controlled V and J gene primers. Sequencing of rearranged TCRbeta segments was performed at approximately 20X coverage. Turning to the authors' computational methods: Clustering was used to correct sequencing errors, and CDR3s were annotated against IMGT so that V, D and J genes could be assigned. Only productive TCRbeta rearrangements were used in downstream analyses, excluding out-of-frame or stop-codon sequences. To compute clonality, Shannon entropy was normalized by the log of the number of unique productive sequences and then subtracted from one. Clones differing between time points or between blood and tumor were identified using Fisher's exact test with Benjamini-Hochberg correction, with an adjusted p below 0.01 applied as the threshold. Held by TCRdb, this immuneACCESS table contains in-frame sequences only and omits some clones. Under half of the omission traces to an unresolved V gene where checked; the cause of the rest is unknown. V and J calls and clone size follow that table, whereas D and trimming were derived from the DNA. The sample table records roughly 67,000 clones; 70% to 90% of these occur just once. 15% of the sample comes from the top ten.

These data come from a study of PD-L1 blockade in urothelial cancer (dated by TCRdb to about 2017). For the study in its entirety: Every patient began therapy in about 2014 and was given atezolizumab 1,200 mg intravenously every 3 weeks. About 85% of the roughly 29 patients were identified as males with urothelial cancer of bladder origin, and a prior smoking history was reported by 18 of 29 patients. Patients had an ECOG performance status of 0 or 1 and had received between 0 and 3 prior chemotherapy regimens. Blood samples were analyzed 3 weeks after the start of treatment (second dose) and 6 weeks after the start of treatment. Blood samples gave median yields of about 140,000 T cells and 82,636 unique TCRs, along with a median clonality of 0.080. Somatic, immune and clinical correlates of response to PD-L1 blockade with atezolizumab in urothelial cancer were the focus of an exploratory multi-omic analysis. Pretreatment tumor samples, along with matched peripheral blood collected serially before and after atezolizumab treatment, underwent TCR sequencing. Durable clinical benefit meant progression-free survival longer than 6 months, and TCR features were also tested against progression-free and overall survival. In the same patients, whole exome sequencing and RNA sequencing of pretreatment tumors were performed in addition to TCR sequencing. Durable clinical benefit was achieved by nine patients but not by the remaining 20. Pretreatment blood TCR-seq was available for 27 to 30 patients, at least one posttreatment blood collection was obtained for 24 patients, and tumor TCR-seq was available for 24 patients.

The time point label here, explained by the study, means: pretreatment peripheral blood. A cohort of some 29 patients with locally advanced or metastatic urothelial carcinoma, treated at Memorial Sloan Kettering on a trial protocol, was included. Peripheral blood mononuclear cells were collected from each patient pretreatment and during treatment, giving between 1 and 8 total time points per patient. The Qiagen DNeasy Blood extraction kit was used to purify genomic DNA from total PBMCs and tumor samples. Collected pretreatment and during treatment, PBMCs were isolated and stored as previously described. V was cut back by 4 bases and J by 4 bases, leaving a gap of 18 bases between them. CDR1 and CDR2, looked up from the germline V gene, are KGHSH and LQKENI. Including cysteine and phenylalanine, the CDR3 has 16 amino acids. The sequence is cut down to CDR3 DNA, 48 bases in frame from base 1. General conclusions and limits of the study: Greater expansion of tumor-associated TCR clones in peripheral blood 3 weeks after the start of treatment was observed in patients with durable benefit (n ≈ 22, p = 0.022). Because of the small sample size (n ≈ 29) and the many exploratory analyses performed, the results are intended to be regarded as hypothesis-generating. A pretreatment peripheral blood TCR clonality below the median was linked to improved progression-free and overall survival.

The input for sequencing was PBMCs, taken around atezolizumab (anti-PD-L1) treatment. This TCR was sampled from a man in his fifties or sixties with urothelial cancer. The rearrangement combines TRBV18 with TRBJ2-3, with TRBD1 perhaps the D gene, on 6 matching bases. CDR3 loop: CASSLIARGEADTQYF. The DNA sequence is TGTGCCAGCTCACTAATCGCCAGGGGCGAAGCAGATACGCAGTATTTT.